The clone carrying this T cell receptor (beta chain) was recorded a few times. The data derive from a study of blood T cell repertoires in COVID-19. Across the whole study: Donors in the United States, Italy and Spain gave samples during acute or convalescent COVID-19. T cells, B-cell-depleted T cells, or PBMCs supplied cDNA or gDNA.

The assay was immunoSEQ multiplex PCR, and TCRdb's table has in-frame clones only and misses some. In the table there are about 140,000 clones, 70% to 85% of which are singletons. The CDR3 contains 19 residues. Looked up from germline, CDR1 is SGHRS and CDR2 is YFSETQ. J gave up 2 bases and V 4 bases, and 18 bases lay outside the gene matches. This receptor was taken from a man aged 55 to 69 with acute or convalescent COVID-19. The rearrangement joins TRBV5-1 to TRBJ2-3, with 8 bases fitting TRBD1. The sample taken for sequencing was peripheral blood. The CDR3 nucleotides are TGCGCCAGCAGCCCACTTCGGACAGGGAGAGCCTCTATCACAGATACGCAGTATTTT. Translation: CASSPLRTGRASITDTQYF.